The clone carrying this TCR beta chain was seen once. This record comes from a study of blood T cell repertoires in COVID-19. Participants had their cohort set by participant-reported clinical history. Profiled with immunoSEQ multiplex PCR; TCRdb holds only in-frame clones, not every one. The sample lists about 330,000 clones; about 85% were seen once. Trimming stripped 2 bases from V and 6 bases from J, with 8 bases between. From germline, CDR1 is MNHEY and CDR2 SVGAGI. CDR3 size: 14 residues. Sequencing input: PBMCs or T cells enriched from blood (not recorded which). The clonotype was recovered from a woman younger than 45 who had recovered from COVID-19. V and J are TRBV6-5 and TRBJ1-6; no clear D. CDR3 nucleotides: TGTGCCAGCAGTTACGGGAGAGGTAATTCACCCCTCCACTTT. Residues: CASSYGRGNSPLHF.